This T cell receptor (beta chain) came from a study of blood T cell repertoires in COVID-19. About the research overall: Samples came from the United States, Italy and Spain, spanning acute and convalescent COVID-19. Sample material is recorded as cDNA or gDNA derived from T cells, B-cell-depleted T cells, or PBMCs.

Those enrolled in Seattle joined during active infection and were followed longitudinally afterward. Methods used by the authors: Amplification of reference gene primers provided the estimated nucleated cell counts. Libraries were prepared by immunoSEQ multiplex PCR; TCRdb keeps only in-frame clonotypes and omits some of them. The V and J calls and the clone size are those of that table, but D and trimming were determined from the DNA. Among 190,000 or so clones listed, over 80% were seen once. Trimming removed 3 bases at V and 2 bases at J, with 17 bases between. The CDR3 sequence is 16 residues long. Germline loops: CDR1 MNHEY, CDR2 SMNVEV (reference sequence).

This sequence joins TRBV27 and TRBJ2-7; a possible D gene is TRBD2 (6 bases). The sample comprised peripheral blood. The receptor was isolated from a man in his 60s with COVID-19, enrolled during active disease. In nucleotides, the CDR3 is TGTGCCAGCAGTTTTTTCGGGAGATCGGAGACCTACGAGCAGTACTTC. Translation: CASSFFGRSETYEQYF.